The present T cell receptor beta chain was sequenced within a study of shared clonotypes between healthy human individuals (dated by TCRdb to about 2020). Regarding the complete study: The cohort comprised a couple of women and a few men aged 18 to 49 years. To increase sequencing depth and limit assay-specific biases, TCR repertoire library preparation and sequencing were carried out by different laboratories using diverse techniques. Each donor's leukapheresis produced roughly between roughly 0.85 and 10 billion PBMCs. The study deeply sequenced blood TCR repertoires of about 5 healthy adults to estimate repertoire size and the extent of clonotype sharing between individuals. Per donor, three plates each were used for CD4 naive and CD4 memory, two for CD8 naive, and one for CD8 memory.

Using the deep immunoSEQ assay, TCR CDR3 regions were amplified from genomic DNA by multiplex PCR. Extracted genomic DNA from each cell subset was distributed evenly across all wells of several immunoSEQ 96-well plates, and each plate was treated as a replicate. For sorted subsets, around 200 ng genomic DNA, equal to some 30,000 T cell genomes, was loaded into each replicate PCR. Purified libraries were measured with a Qubit 3.0 fluorometer, size-checked on a Bioanalyzer 2100, and measured again with the KAPA Library Quantification kit. Each immunoSEQ 96-well plate was sequenced on its own single-read 150-cycle Illumina NextSeq 550 flow cell. The source study handled its data this way. The immunoSEQ output contained only junctional sequences without quality scores, so filtering could not match that applied to full-length reads. Sequences were annotated with PyIR, a Python wrapper for IgBLAST v1.9, using IMGT germline references to assign V/J genes and CDR3. Reads were removed for weak V/J assignments (E-value above 1e-6), missing CDR3, stop codons, out-of-frame junctions, or ambiguous translated residues. A V3J clonotype was defined by an identical inferred V gene, J gene, and CDR3 amino acid sequence. To compute the percentage overlap between repertoires, the number of shared unique clonotypes was divided by the size of the smaller repertoire. Repertoire richness was assessed with RTK rarefaction, the Chao1 estimator, and Recon v2.1 estimates of unobserved clonotypes. Generation probabilities were computed with OLGA for all TCRbeta clonotypes obtained by the gDNA method from a few donors. Held by TCRdb, this immuneACCESS table contains in-frame sequences only and omits some clones. Under half of the omission traces to an unresolved V gene where checked; the cause of the rest is unknown. The V and J calls and clone size are taken from that table; D and trimming were inferred from the DNA. Within this sample are about 2.5 million clones, with around 93% of them counted one time only. The ten largest clonotypes hold around 0.35% of the sample.

Results and caveats for the whole study, not just this receptor: Roughly 5% of naive CD4, around 3.6% of naive CD8, about 2.1% of memory CD4, and approximately 0.39% of memory CD8 clonotypes were shared across several donors. Sampling was restricted to blood, and TCR repertoires in tissues likely differ from the TCR repertoires found in blood. Naive subsets generally had larger estimated clonotype richness than memory subsets did. Higher generation probabilities were observed for clonotypes shared by all four sorted-subset donors than for non-shared clonotypes. Rarefaction of sorted-subset datasets indicated incomplete sequencing despite the large sequencing depth. Pairwise subsampling indicated that sequencing depth was expected to affect the degree of clonotype sharing among donors. The genetic and exposure-history diversity represented was limited by the small number of donors.

Healthy HIV-negative adults with no recently reported acute infections or vaccinations were included as donors. All donors were Caucasian adults living in Nashville, Tennessee, USA. CD4+ T cells were enriched by magnetic negative selection; naive cells were then positively selected on CD45RA, and the negative fraction formed the memory subset. Blood was obtained by leukapheresis, after which PBMCs were separated by Ficoll-Histopaque density gradient centrifugation and cryopreserved in liquid nitrogen vapor phase. Analytical flow cytometry was used to check the purity and quantity of every magnetically sorted T cell population. From each sorted fraction, genomic DNA was isolated and quantified by UV absorbance on a Nanodrop 2000c. As for this clone: The antigen this receptor binds is unknown. No base quality information exists; no much larger clone differs at one position.

The clonotype comes from a man younger than 35 in good health. Some clones in this sample may be carry-over from other donors' samples. The sample consisted of naive CD4+ T cells from PBMCs. This sample's cell subset or site label indicates: CD45RA+ positively selected.

The nucleotides are TGTGCCAGCAGTCAGACTAGCGAGACCTACAATGAGCAGTTCTTC. The encoded protein is CASSQTSETYNEQFF. The V and J genes are TRBV6-6 and TRBJ2-1, and 8 bases in between align with TRBD2. The germline V gene (reference sequence) provides CDR1 MNHNY and CDR2 SVGAGI. The CDR3 holds 15 amino acids from the cysteine to the phenylalanine. Only the CDR3 part of the read is kept: 45 bases, read in frame from the first base. At the junction V is shortened by 5 bases and J by 2 bases; bases outside the gene matches: 5.